This TCR beta chain derives from a study of cytomegalovirus exposure and HLA in healthy donors. Broader study findings: Among TCR sequences, most were rare, though some public TCRs appeared in many donors. The study put some 150 TCR beta chains on its list as cytomegalovirus-associated.

In the case of this clone: The target antigen is unknown.

The donors were in the roughly 110-subject validation cohort, distinct from the 666-subject first cohort. The protocol was immunoSEQ multiplex PCR, while the TCRdb copy is restricted to in-frame clones and leaves out a portion. The repertoire holds more than 150,000 clones, with about four fifths as singletons. The ends were cut back, 6 bases at V and 4 bases at J, with 13 bases in the middle. The germline gives CDR1 SNHLY, CDR2 FYNNEI. The CDR3 totals 13 residues. The chain links TRBV2 to TRBJ2-7; tentative D call: TRBD1 (5 bases). Sequenced: PBMCs. The sequence was collected from a woman between 18 and 29 years old in good health and CMV-seropositive. CDR3 DNA sequence: TGTGCCAGCAGAATTCAGGGTGGGTACGAGCAGTACTTC. It yields the protein CASRIQGGYEQYF.